A selection of T cell receptor beta chains follows, all from one sample in a study of cytomegalovirus exposure and HLA in healthy donors. The table came from immunoSEQ multiplex PCR; TCRdb's copy has only in-frame clones and leaves some out. The sample shows fewer than 150,000 clones, 75% to 90% of them seen only once. Sequencing was carried out using PBMCs. These receptors originate from a man aged 40-50 years in good health and CMV-seronegative. Both conserved end residues are part of each CDR3. D genes are given only for firm matches. Only part of the rows carry a size: once, few, many, or a class if the clone is expanded.

clone_size	d_call	j_call	v_call	cdr3_aa	cdr3_nt
NA	NA	TRBJ2-7	TRBV18	CASSPYRDHEQYF	TGTGCCAGCTCACCTTACAGGGACCACGAGCAGTACTTC
NA	NA	TRBJ1-6	TRBV9	CASSVGRVNSPLHF	TGTGCCAGCAGCGTAGGGAGGGTTAATTCACCCCTCCACTTT
NA	TRBD2	TRBJ2-7	TRBV4-2	CASSQQTLAGVFEEQYF	TGTGCCAGCAGCCAACAGACCTTAGCGGGAGTTTTTGAAGAGCAGTACTTC
NA	NA	TRBJ2-7	TRBV5-6	CASSPGPVGLLTYEQYF	TGTGCCAGCAGCCCGGGCCCCGTGGGACTCTTAACCTACGAGCAGTACTTC
NA	TRBD2	TRBJ2-3	TRBV6-1	CASSEGGTSGRVDTQYF	TGTGCCAGCAGTGAGGGTGGGACTAGCGGGAGAGTGGATACGCAGTATTTT
few	TRBD1	TRBJ1-5	TRBV6-1	CASSEIHRGSVSGQPQHF	TGTGCCAGCAGTGAAATCCACAGGGGGAGCGTCTCAGGCCAGCCCCAGCATTTT
NA	NA	TRBJ2-5	TRBV6-1	CASNSPPKETQYF	TGTGCCAGCAACTCACCGCCAAAAGAGACCCAGTACTTC
NA	TRBD2	TRBJ2-2	TRBV19	CASSKGRAANTGELFF	TGTGCCAGTAGTAAGGGGAGGGCAGCGAACACCGGGGAGCTGTTTTTT
NA	NA	TRBJ2-7	TRBV5-6	CASSLGPSGAYEQYF	TGTGCCAGCAGCTTGGGTCCCTCGGGGGCCTACGAGCAGTACTTC
NA	NA	TRBJ1-4	TRBV4-1	CASSQNGLWDEKLFF	TGCGCCAGCAGCCAAAACGGACTATGGGATGAAAAACTGTTTTTT
NA	TRBD2	TRBJ2-7	TRBV6-5	CASSYVTGGPYEQYF	TGTGCCAGCAGTTACGTTACGGGGGGGCCCTACGAGCAGTACTTC
NA	NA	TRBJ2-7	TRBV7-9	CASSSNAVAWSEQYF	TGTGCCAGCAGCTCGAACGCGGTGGCTTGGAGTGAGCAGTACTTC
NA	NA	TRBJ1-2	TRBV27	CATYNRYGYTF	TGTGCCACCTATAATCGCTATGGCTACACCTTC
NA	TRBD1	TRBJ2-3	TRBV6-4	CASSEGQGPDTQYF	TGTGCCAGCAGTGAGGGACAGGGGCCAGATACGCAGTATTTT
NA	TRBD1	TRBJ1-5	TRBV6-1	CASSEAPDRVDQPQHF	TGTGCCAGCAGTGAAGCCCCTGACAGGGTGGATCAGCCCCAGCATTTT
few	TRBD1	TRBJ1-2	TRBV5-4	CASSWGQGKTNYGYTF	TGTGCCAGCAGCTGGGGACAGGGCAAAACTAACTATGGCTACACCTTC
NA	NA	TRBJ2-3	TRBV7-2	CASSPQVGGRDTQYF	TGTGCCAGCAGCCCCCAGGTCGGGGGAAGAGATACGCAGTATTTT
NA	NA	TRBJ2-7	TRBV27	CASSLRDSLSYEQYF	TGTGCCAGCAGTTTAAGGGACTCACTCTCCTACGAGCAGTACTTC
NA	TRBD1	TRBJ2-7	TRBV10-1	CATGTGQAPYEQYF	TGCGCCACCGGGACGGGACAGGCACCCTACGAGCAGTACTTC
few	NA	TRBJ2-7	TRBV28	CASSFGGRGSEGEQYF	TGTGCCAGCAGTTTTGGTGGAAGGGGGTCCGAGGGGGAGCAGTACTTC
NA	NA	TRBJ1-6	TRBV5-6	CASTSQRNNSPLHF	TGTGCCAGCACCTCTCAGCGTAATAATTCACCCCTCCACTTT
NA	NA	TRBJ2-3	TRBV27	CATLSQGTDTQYF	TGTGCCACACTATCACAGGGCACAGATACGCAGTATTTT
NA	TRBD1	TRBJ2-2	TRBV19	CASSAADRATGELFF	TGTGCCAGTAGTGCCGCCGACAGGGCCACCGGGGAGCTGTTTTTT
NA	TRBD1	TRBJ2-7	TRBV29-1	CSVTFPGQKTYEQYF	TGCAGCGTAACATTTCCGGGACAGAAAACCTACGAGCAGTACTTC
NA	NA	TRBJ1-1	TRBV7-2	CASSSYPGGNTEAFF	TGTGCCAGCAGCTCTTACCCCGGAGGGAACACTGAAGCTTTCTTT
once	TRBD2	TRBJ2-3	TRBV5-1	CASSLGTSGGDTQYF	TGCGCCAGCAGCTTGGGGACTAGCGGGGGGGATACGCAGTATTTT
few	TRBD1	TRBJ2-7	TRBV6-1	CASSETRGPEYEQYF	TGTGCCAGCAGTGAGACCAGGGGGCCGGAATACGAGCAGTACTTC
NA	NA	TRBJ1-1	TRBV5-4	CASSLGTLNTEAFF	TGTGCCAGCAGCTTGGGGACACTGAACACTGAAGCTTTCTTT
NA	NA	TRBJ2-2	TRBV2	CASGGQNTGELFF	TGTGCCAGCGGCGGACAAAACACCGGGGAGCTGTTTTTT
NA	TRBD2	TRBJ2-5	TRBV7-9	CASSLGGGRETQYF	TGTGCCAGCAGCTTAGGCGGGGGGCGAGAGACCCAGTACTTC
NA	NA	TRBJ1-6	TRBV27	CASSPQVGNSPLHF	TGTGCCAGCAGTCCACAGGTGGGCAATTCACCCCTCCACTTT
NA	NA	TRBJ2-7	TRBV10-1	CASSKDSLGSYEQYF	TGCGCCAGCAGCAAGGACAGTCTGGGCTCCTACGAGCAGTACTTC
once	NA	TRBJ2-1	TRBV4-2	CASSPDSGWDEQFF	TGTGCCAGCAGCCCCGATTCAGGGTGGGATGAGCAGTTCTTC
NA	NA	TRBJ2-7	TRBV5-4	CASSLGGGAAYEQYF	TGTGCCAGCAGCCTGGGTGGGGGGGCGGCCTACGAGCAGTACTTC
NA	TRBD1	TRBJ2-5	TRBV27	CASSAGTVRETQYF	TGTGCCAGCAGTGCCGGGACAGTCCGGGAGACCCAGTACTTC
NA	NA	TRBJ1-2	TRBV28	CATTRPVTGYYGYTF	TGTGCCACGACCCGACCCGTTACAGGGTACTATGGCTACACCTTC
NA	NA	TRBJ2-3	TRBV6-1	CASSPQTSTDTQYF	TGTGCCAGCAGTCCTCAGACAAGCACAGATACGCAGTATTTT
NA	TRBD2	TRBJ2-4	TRBV28	CASSFWRGSTKNIQYF	TGTGCCAGCAGTTTTTGGCGGGGGTCCACCAAAAACATTCAGTACTTC
NA	TRBD1	TRBJ2-1	TRBV7-3	CASSIGQGSNEQFF	TGTGCCAGCAGCATCGGACAGGGCTCCAATGAGCAGTTCTTC
NA	NA	TRBJ2-7	TRBV6-5	CASSPRPFSYEQYF	TGTGCCAGCAGCCCTAGGCCCTTCTCCTACGAGCAGTACTTC
NA	NA	TRBJ2-3	TRBV10-2	CASSESFANTQYF	TGCGCCAGCAGTGAGTCGTTCGCTAATACGCAGTATTTT
few	NA	TRBJ1-5	TRBV27	CASSLSPREGWNQPQHF	TGTGCCAGCAGTTTATCGCCCCGGGAGGGTTGGAATCAGCCCCAGCATTTT
NA	NA	TRBJ1-1	TRBV18	CASSPTQENTEAFF	TGTGCCAGCTCACCGACACAGGAGAACACTGAAGCTTTCTTT
few	TRBD1	TRBJ2-1	TRBV28	CASSRGGQGWNEQFF	TGTGCCAGCAGCAGAGGAGGACAGGGGTGGAATGAGCAGTTCTTC
NA	NA	TRBJ2-1	TRBV28	CASTSGGSYNEQFF	TGTGCCAGCACCTCTGGGGGGTCCTACAATGAGCAGTTCTTC
NA	TRBD1	TRBJ2-2	TRBV10-2	CASSESGTGLGGELFF	TGCGCCAGCAGTGAGTCGGGGACAGGTTTAGGTGGGGAGCTGTTTTTT